This T cell receptor (beta chain) was sequenced in a study of control samples from healthy donors and cancer patients. Profiled with immunoSEQ multiplex PCR; TCRdb holds only in-frame clones, not every one. The sample yields roughly 100,000 clones, 80% to 95% seen once. The TCR comes from a woman aged 30 to 39 in good health. Specimen: blood.

CDR3 loop: CASSLEGGWYYGYTF. Written as DNA, the CDR3 is TGTGCCAGCAGCTTAGAAGGGGGCTGGTACTATGGCTACACCTTC. The gene calls are TRBV7-9 and TRBJ1-2; TRBD1 matches 7 bases. The junction had 5 bases not matched to a gene; V was cut back by 1 base and J by 3 bases. The CDR3 has 15 residues. Germline V lookup: CDR1 SEHNR, CDR2 FQNEAQ (reference sequence).